The 3 T cell receptor beta chains below were found in one sample sequenced in a study of cytomegalovirus exposure and HLA in healthy donors. Primers included in the PCR were 60 Vbeta and 13 Jbeta primers. Data came from immunoSEQ multiplex PCR; TCRdb stores just in-frame clones and leaves some out. The sample records around 200,000 clones, around 62% being singletons. The sample taken for sequencing was PBMCs. All receptors derive from a man aged 40-50 years in good health and CMV-seronegative.

The rearrangement uses TRBV20-1 and TRBJ2-1, with TRBD2 as a possible D gene (5 bases). Trimming removed 6 bases from V and 6 bases from J, with 9 bases in between. Germline values: CDR1 DFQATT, CDR2 SNEGSKA (reference sequence). The CDR3 is 11 residues long. The CDR3 nucleotides read TGCAGTGCGCAACTAGGCAATGAGCAGTTCTTC. Amino acids: CSAQLGNEQFF.

This chain uses TRBV27 with TRBJ2-7, with D tentatively TRBD1 (5 bases). The CDR3 runs 14 residues. Between the trimmed V and J ends, which lost 2 bases and 3 bases, there was a span of 11 bases. Germline V gene sequence: CDR1 MNHEY, CDR2 SMNVEV (reference sequence). The CDR3 reads CASSLGRVGYEQYF. The CDR3 DNA follows: TGTGCCAGCAGTTTAGGCAGGGTCGGCTACGAGCAGTACTTC.

The chain couples TRBV5-4 to TRBJ2-7, with TRBD1 matching over 8 bases. The germline V gene has CDR1 SGHNT and CDR2 YYREEE (reference sequence). With 2 bases clipped from V and 6 bases from J, the junction kept 4 bases outside the gene matches. CDR3 size: 13 residues. As DNA, the CDR3 is TGTGCCAGCAGCTTCGGACAGGGTTCCGAGCAGTACTTC. Translated, it gives CASSFGQGSEQYF.